These 17 T cell receptor beta chains share one sample of origin, sequenced in a study of blood T cell repertoires in COVID-19. The repertoire was sequenced with immunoSEQ multiplex PCR; TCRdb's copy has only in-frame clones and lacks some. The top ten clones hold roughly 3.2% of a sample with roughly 190,000 clones, approximately 84% of them seen once. Sequenced material: PBMCs or T cells enriched from blood (not recorded which). These receptors came from a woman in her 30s who had recovered from COVID-19.

V and J are TRBV7-9 and TRBJ1-3, with D possibly matching TRBD1 (5 bases). The CDR3 consists of 15 residues. V shed 5 bases and J shed 2 bases, with 13 bases lying between them. CDR1 is SEHNR and CDR2 is FQNEAQ in the germline V gene (reference sequence). The CDR3 loop reads CASSPLAGTGNTIYF. For the CDR3, the DNA is TGTGCCAGCAGCCCCCTGGCAGGGACTGGAAACACCATATATTTT.

The chain is built from TRBV28 and TRBJ2-7; D possibly corresponds to TRBD1 (6 bases). Germline V gene lookup returns CDR1 MDHEN and CDR2 SYDVKM. Between the trimmed V and J ends, which lost 6 bases and 3 bases, there was a span of 15 bases. CDR3 size: 14 residues. This CDR3 is CASSLQAGVYEQYF. In nucleotides, the CDR3 is TGTGCCAGCAGCCTCCAAGCAGGGGTCTACGAGCAGTACTTC.

V usage is TRBV2 and J usage is TRBJ1-2; D unclear. CDR3 length equals 12 residues. V lost 4 bases, J lost 8 bases, and 11 bases lay in between. The V gene's germline CDR1 is SNHLY and CDR2 FYNNEI. Written as DNA, the CDR3 is TGTGCCAGCAGTGTGAGGGATCGAGGCTACACCTTC. Protein: CASSVRDRGYTF.

This sequence joins TRBV11-2 and TRBJ2-7; 7 positions match TRBD2. The CDR3 totals 14 residues. CDR1 and CDR2 (germline): SGHAT, FQNNGV. Trimming at V came to 2 bases and at J to 1 base, leaving 2 bases not matched to a gene. The CDR3 sequence: CASSLSGTSYEQYF. The CDR3 DNA follows: TGTGCCAGCAGCTTAAGCGGGACTTCCTACGAGCAGTACTTC.

The J gene is TRBJ2-1, the V gene TRBV5-6, with 15 bases fitting TRBD2. The trim removed 2 bases at V and 9 bases at J, leaving 6 bases unmatched. Germline V gene sequence: CDR1 SGHDT, CDR2 YYEEEE. The CDR3 loop spans 16 amino acids. The CDR3 region is CASSFRTSGRGSEQFF. The CDR3 DNA follows: TGTGCCAGCAGCTTCCGGACTAGCGGGAGGGGTTCTGAGCAGTTCTTC. Looking up the rest from reference TRBV5-6 and TRBJ2-1 gives the full variable domain: DAGVTQSPTHLIKTRGQQVTLRCSPKSGHDTVSWYQQALGQGPQFIFQYYEEEERQRGNFPDRFSGHQFPNYSSELNVNALLLGDSALYLCASSFRTSGRGSEQFFGPGTRLTVL.

The chain combines TRBV11-3 with TRBJ1-1; 9 positions agree with TRBD1. The V segment lost 5 bases and the J segment 3 bases; nucleotides outside the gene matches: 4. The CDR3 sequence is 14 residues long. Germline V CDR1 and CDR2: SGHNT, YENEEA. CDR3 region: CASSEGQGDTEAFF. The DNA of the CDR3 is TGTGCCAGCAGCGAGGGACAGGGAGACACTGAAGCTTTCTTT.

CDR3 bases: TGTGCCAGCACCTCTGGAAGGGGCAGCGGCTACACCTTC. Translated: CASTSGRGSGYTF. The V gene is TRBV9, the J gene TRBJ1-2, with D possibly TRBD1 on 5 matching bases. CDR3 length equals 13 residues. The V gene lost 6 bases and the J gene lost 8 bases, with 17 bases spanning the gap. CDR1 is SGDLS and CDR2 is YYNGEE in the germline V gene.

This chain uses TRBV5-3 with TRBJ1-2; D is perhaps TRBD1 (6 bases). TRBV5-3 is recorded as an ORF, its role being uncertain. Deletions cut 4 bases from V and 5 bases from J, with 21 bases between. The CDR3 sequence is 16 residues long. The DNA for the CDR3 is TGTGCCAGAAGCCTCCCTGAGGGGGACGGTAAGTATGGCTACACCTTC. Translation: CARSLPEGDGKYGYTF.

This chain joins TRBV5-8 and TRBJ1-5; 8 nucleotides agree with TRBD1. Germline CDR1 is SGHTS and CDR2 is YDEGEE. The CDR3 spans 15 residues. V shed 3 bases and J 5 bases; nucleotides not matched to a gene: 7. The CDR3 bases are TGTGCCAGCAGCTCAGGACAGGGAGGGTATCAGCCCCAGCATTTT. Translation: CASSSGQGGYQPQHF.

CDR3 bases: TGTGCCAGTAGTATACCCCCAGGATTGGGAGGCACTGAAGCTTTCTTT. Its protein product is CASSIPPGLGGTEAFF. This rearrangement joins TRBV19 to TRBJ1-1, with D unclear. Trimming shortened V by 2 bases and J by 4 bases, and 17 bases separated the two germline ends. Germline assignment: CDR1 LNHDA and CDR2 SQIVND (reference sequence). The CDR3 sequence is 16 residues long.

The rearrangement uses TRBV7-9 and TRBJ2-5; 7 bases fit TRBD1. Germline V gene data show CDR1 as SEHNR and CDR2 as FQNEAQ (reference sequence). The V and J ends lost 1 base and 0 bases, in that order; junction bases with no gene match: 2. The CDR3 sequence is 15 residues long. CDR3 sequence (DNA): TGTGCCAGCAGCTTAGGAGACAGGGACCAAGAGACCCAGTACTTC. Translation gives CASSLGDRDQETQYF. Together with reference TRBV7-9 and TRBJ2-5, the CDR3 gives the full variable domain: DTGVSQNPRHKITKRGQNVTFRCDPISEHNRLYWYRQTLGQGPEFLTYFQNEAQLEKSRLLSDRFSAERPKGSFSTLEIQRTEQGDSAMYLCASSLGDRDQETQYFGPGTRLLVL.

The V gene is TRBV28, the J gene TRBJ1-2, with unresolved D. This CDR3 has 13 residues. Between the trimmed V and J ends, which lost 6 bases and 8 bases, there was a span of 16 bases. The germline V gene encodes CDR1 MDHEN and CDR2 SYDVKM. The DNA of the CDR3 is TGTGCCAGCAGCCCCTCTGGTTTTGGCGGCTACACCTTC. Protein product: CASSPSGFGGYTF.

This clone was counted a few times. The rearrangement joins TRBV19 to TRBJ1-2; 7 nucleotides line up with TRBD1. Germline lookup yields CDR1 LNHDA and CDR2 SQIVND (reference sequence). The CDR3 loop spans 16 amino acids. V lost 6 bases and J lost 2; bases outside the gene matches: 12. This chain's CDR3 is CASSFPIKTGNYGYTF. The DNA of the CDR3 is TGTGCCAGTAGCTTTCCAATCAAGACAGGGAACTATGGCTACACCTTC.

The chain recombines TRBV28 with TRBJ1-1; no reliable D call. Trimming left V 7 bases short and J 0 bases short, with 21 bases between. Germline V CDR1 and CDR2: MDHEN, SYDVKM. This CDR3 region has 17 residues. The CDR3: CASNRRGLGEMNTEAFF. DNA of the CDR3: TGTGCCAGCAACCGTCGGGGTCTGGGAGAGATGAACACTGAAGCTTTCTTT.

V and J are TRBV7-2 and TRBJ2-4, with a weak D call TRBD1 (5 bases). The ends were cut back, 4 bases at V and 5 bases at J, with 12 bases in the middle. The germline V gene encodes CDR1 SGHTA and CDR2 FQGNSA. This CDR3 is built from 14 residues. CDR3 in amino acids: CASSSDIGENIQYF. The CDR3 bases are TGTGCCAGCAGCTCGGATATAGGGGAAAACATTCAGTACTTC.

The V and J genes are TRBV19 and TRBJ1-6, with TRBD1 matching 7 bases. The CDR3 consists of 16 residues. Germline CDR1 reads LNHDA; CDR2 reads SQIVND (reference sequence). V lost 5 bases and J lost 0; bases outside the gene matches: 4. CDR3 sequence: CASSVQGSSYNSPLHF. In DNA form, the CDR3 reads TGTGCCAGTAGTGTACAGGGGAGCTCCTATAATTCACCCCTCCACTTT.

The chain couples TRBV5-4 to TRBJ1-1; the match to TRBD1 covers 10 bases. The CDR3 has 16 amino acids. Per germline, CDR1 SGHNT and CDR2 YYREEE (reference sequence). V was clipped by 4 bases and J by 5 bases; unmatched bases: 11. CDR3 sequence reads: CASSLGVDRGRTEAFF. The DNA of the CDR3 is TGTGCCAGCAGCCTAGGCGTGGACAGGGGGAGAACTGAAGCTTTCTTT. The complete variable domain, with remaining parts taken from reference TRBV5-4 and TRBJ1-1, reads ETGVTQSPTHLIKTRGQQVTLRCSSQSGHNTVSWYQQALGQGPQFIFQYYREEENGRGNFPPRFSGLQFPNYSSELNVNALELDDSALYLCASSLGVDRGRTEAFFGQGTRLTVV.